The 18 T cell receptor beta chains below were found in one sample sequenced in a study of breast tumors, draining lymph nodes, adjacent tissues. TCRdb reprocessed the multiplex PCR reads via MiXCR and lists one record per CDR3 protein. The table shows about 230,000 distinct CDR3 sequences, with about 30% occurring only once. Breast cancer patients provided tissue from their axillary draining lymph nodes. Source material: axillary lymph node tissue. These receptors all stem from a female donor with breast cancer. Some clones in this sample may be carry-over from other donors' samples.

Ten or more counts support this clonotype. V gene TRBV7-2 combines with J gene TRBJ2-1; 9 bases align to TRBD2. V trimming: 1 base; J trimming: 10 bases; junction bases outside the gene matches: 11. Germline values: CDR1 SGHTA, CDR2 FQGNSA. This CDR3 is 16 amino acids long. The CDR3 sequence is CASSLGGVSGRREQFF. CDR3 coding DNA: TGTGCCAGCAGCTTAGGGGGTGTTAGCGGGAGAAGGGAGCAGTTCTTC. Full variable domain (remainder filled in from reference TRBV7-2 and TRBJ2-1): GAGVSQSPSNKVTEKGKDVELRCDPISGHTALYWYRQSLGQGLEFLIYFQGNSAPDKSGLPSDRFSAERTGGSVSTLTIQRTQQEDSAVYLCASSLGGVSGRREQFFGPGTRLTVL.

The table lists this clonotype with many counts. This chain uses TRBV28 with TRBJ1-2; D ambiguous. V was cut by 2 bases and J by 2 bases, with 6 bases left in between. CDR3 length: 13 residues. Per the germline V gene, CDR1 is MDHEN and CDR2 is SYDVKM. The CDR3 loop reads CASSLGINYGYTF. The CDR3 bases are TGTGCCAGCAGTTTAGGGATCAACTATGGCTACACCTTC.

This chain uses TRBV11-2 with TRBJ2-3; D remains ambiguous. The CDR3 is 16 residues long. V gave up 8 bases and J gave up 2 bases, with 20 bases separating them. Germline CDR1 and CDR2: SGHAT and FQNNGV. The CDR3 coding sequence is TGTGCCAGCTCACCAAGGTTGCGCCAACACACAGATACGCAGTATTTT. Translated: CASSPRLRQHTDTQYF.

The chain recombines TRBV13 with TRBJ2-7; 14 nucleotides align to TRBD2. CDR3 length: 17 residues. CDR1 and CDR2 (germline): PRHDT, FYEKMQ (reference sequence). V lost 3 bases to trimming and J lost 5 bases; unmatched junction nucleotides: 9. Written as DNA, the CDR3 is TGTGCCAGCAGCTTGGGACTAGCGGGAGTCGGGGGCCACGAGCAGTACTTC. It encodes CASSLGLAGVGGHEQYF.

This clonotype was seen only once. One junction end does not reproduce the germline sequence, and a read error may be involved. This chain uses TRBV4-2 with TRBJ1-1; D remains unclear. The CDR3 is made up of 15 amino acids. From germline, CDR1 is LGHNA and CDR2 YNFKEQ. CDR3 in DNA: TGTGCCAGCCTCCCTTTCGGACGGGCGAACACTGGAGCTTTCTTT. Translated, it gives CASLPFGRANTGAFF.

This clonotype was found many times. This chain connects TRBV5-1 to TRBJ2-3, with TRBD2 identical over 7 bases. Trimming at V came to 9 bases and at J to 0 bases, leaving 13 bases not matched to a gene. The CDR3 runs to 16 residues. CDR1 and CDR2 from the germline V gene are SGHRS and YFSETQ. This CDR3 is CATSRGVGLSTDTQYF. As DNA, the CDR3 is TGCGCCACCTCTCGGGGGGTCGGGCTAAGCACAGATACGCAGTATTTT.

This clonotype was observed many times. The rearrangement uses TRBV7-8 and TRBJ2-1; 9 nucleotides line up with TRBD1. This CDR3 contains 15 residues. With 5 bases clipped from V and 4 bases from J, the junction kept 6 bases outside the gene matches. CDR1 SGHVS and CDR2 FQNEAQ come from the germline V gene. Here the CDR3 reads CASSRNRGLYNEQFF. The CDR3 nucleotides read TGTGCCAGCAGCCGAAACAGGGGGCTGTACAATGAGCAGTTCTTC.

There are many counts of this clonotype. V usage is TRBV12-5 and J usage is TRBJ1-4; TRBD1 agrees at 8 bases. Per the germline V gene, CDR1 is LGHNT and CDR2 is FRNRAP. V shed 2 bases, J shed 9 bases, and the junction held 11 bases outside the gene matches. The CDR3 length is 16 residues. The CDR3 DNA sequence: TGTGCTAGTGGTTTGTTCCTGACAGGGGCACGAAAAAAACTGTTTTTT. Residues: CASGLFLTGARKKLFF.

The chain uses TRBV5-1 and TRBJ2-3; D gene unclear. Germline CDR1 is SGHRS and CDR2 is YFSETQ. Trimming took off 0 bases at V and 0 bases at J, with 14 bases between the two ends. The CDR3 loop spans 17 amino acids. The CDR3 protein is CASSLGFQIQSTDTQYF. Written as DNA, the CDR3 is TGCGCCAGCAGCTTGGGGTTCCAAATCCAAAGCACAGATACGCAGTATTTT.

This clonotype has a count of ten or more. V and J are TRBV20-1 and TRBJ2-7; 11 bases are shared with TRBD2. Germline lookup yields CDR1 DFQATT and CDR2 SNEGSKA (reference sequence). V gave up 4 bases and J gave up 0 bases; unmatched junction bases: 2. CDR3 length: 14 residues. This CDR3 reads CSATTSGDSYEQYF. CDR3 sequence (DNA): TGCAGTGCTACGACTAGCGGGGACTCCTACGAGCAGTACTTC.

This clonotype was counted only a few times. A much more abundant neighbour one base away suggests this may be a read error. Given the absence of the conserved phenylalanine or tryptophan at the CDR3 end, a read error is likely. The CDR3 loop reads CASSTIAGGIYNEQFS. Written as DNA, the CDR3 is TGTGCCAGTAGTACCATAGCGGGAGGGATTTACAATGAGCAGTTCTCC. The rearrangement links TRBV19 to TRBJ2-1; TRBD2 agrees at 11 bases. CDR3 length: 16 amino acids. The V segment lost 4 bases and the J segment 4 bases; nucleotides outside the gene matches: 6. In germline, CDR1 is LNHDA, CDR2 SQIVND (reference sequence).

This clonotype has at least ten counts. The chain has TRBV9 and TRBJ1-2; possible D gene TRBD1, 5 bases. The length of the CDR3 is 13 residues. CDR1 is SGDLS, CDR2 YYNGEE, per germline. V lost 0 bases to trimming and J lost 5 bases, with 8 bases between them. CDR3 region: CASSVGGSYGYTF. The CDR3 DNA is TGTGCCAGCAGCGTAGGGGGGAGTTATGGCTACACCTTC.

This clonotype was seen ten or more times. V is TRBV20-1 and J is TRBJ2-1; TRBD1 aligns across 7 bases. The CDR3 is 15 residues long. Trimming took 3 bases from V and 3 from J; bases not matched to a gene: 8. Germline V gene sequence: CDR1 DFQATT, CDR2 SNEGSKA (reference sequence). DNA for the CDR3: TGCAGTGCTAGGTACCGGGACAGACACTACAATGAGCAGTTCTTC. Protein sequence: CSARYRDRHYNEQFF.

This clonotype showed up many times. The CDR3 region has the DNA TGTGCCAGCGCGTCGCCGAGGACTAGCGGATACACAGATACGCAGTATTTT. Amino acids: CASASPRTSGYTDTQYF. The gene calls are TRBV6-2 or TRBV6-3 and TRBJ2-3; TRBD2 matches at 10 bases. The CDR3 is 17 residues long. Germline CDR1 and CDR2: MNHEY and SVGEGT. V shed 8 bases, J shed 2 bases, and the junction held 13 bases outside the gene matches.

This clonotype was observed many times. This chain uses TRBV7-3 with TRBJ2-1; D is uncertain. CDR3 length: 13 residues. V lost 0 bases, J lost 6 bases, and 6 bases lay in between. Germline values: CDR1 SGHTA, CDR2 FQGTGA. The CDR3 DNA reads TGTGCCAGCAGCTTAACACAATTCAATGAGCAGTTCTTC. Its protein is CASSLTQFNEQFF.

The V and J genes are TRBV5-1 and TRBJ2-7, with TRBD2 matching over 12 bases. Looked up from germline, CDR1 is SGHRS and CDR2 is YFSETQ. This CDR3 is built from 14 residues. The junction had 3 bases not matched to a gene; V was cut back by 4 bases and J by 4 bases. The CDR3 protein is CASSRTSGDYEQYF. The CDR3 DNA is TGCGCCAGCAGCCGGACTAGCGGGGATTACGAGCAGTACTTC.

A remark on this clonotype: This sequence may be a read error, since a much larger clone differs from it by one base. The CDR3 here is CASSLVPSADSYNEQFF. The CDR3 nucleotides read TGTGCCAGCAGCTTAGTGCCTAGCGCGGACTCCTACAATGAGCAGTTCTTC. This chain joins TRBV11-2 and TRBJ2-1; the D gene is possibly TRBD2 (6 bases). The CDR3 is 17 residues long. The V end was cut by 1 base, the J end by 0 bases, with 13 bases between. The V gene's germline CDR1 is SGHAT and CDR2 FQNNGV.

The CDR3 DNA reads as TGTGCCAGCAGTTTTACTCCCAGGGGGTTAGGGGAGACCCAGTACTTC. This codes for CASSFTPRGLGETQYF. The rearrangement uses TRBV27 and TRBJ2-5; the match to TRBD1 covers 7 bases. The CDR3 is 16 residues long. With 3 bases clipped from V and 5 bases from J, the junction kept 12 bases outside the gene matches. In germline, CDR1 is MNHEY, CDR2 SMNVEV (reference sequence).